Included here is one T cell receptor (beta chain) sequence, with context. Two negative PCRs, clearance, or symptom resolution characterized the recovered Cohort 3 donors. J gave up 3 bases and V 4 bases, and 9 bases lay outside the gene matches. This CDR3 spans 15 amino acids. Germline CDR1 and CDR2: SGHNT and YYREEE (reference sequence). Using immunoSEQ multiplex PCR, the repertoire was profiled, and TCRdb retains in-frame clones only, with some absent. The sample holds around 450,000 clones, roughly 88% seen once. The data were taken from a study of blood T cell repertoires in COVID-19. Whole-study context: The United States, Italy and Spain supplied acute and convalescent COVID-19 samples.

The clonotype comes from a man between 18 and 29 years old who had recovered from COVID-19. Specimen: PBMCs or T cells enriched from blood (not recorded which). The chain uses TRBV5-4 and TRBJ2-5; 7 nucleotides align to TRBD1. The CDR3 sequence is CASSNRDSLKETQYF. The CDR3 DNA is TGTGCCAGCAGCAACCGGGACAGCCTTAAAGAGACCCAGTACTTC.